Listed below are T cell receptor beta chains from one sample, sequenced in a study of T cells in Graves' hyperthyroidism and ophthalmopathy. TCRdb redid the calling of the multiplex PCR reads with MiXCR, one entry per CDR3 protein. The data show fewer than 450,000 distinct CDR3 sequences, with 15% to 20% seen just once and approximately 33% held by the top ten. Source material: blood. The receptors come from a woman between 25 and 40 years old with Graves' hyperthyroidism that later progressed to Graves' ophthalmopathy. Each CDR3 is given with its conserved first and last residue. The D gene is left open where the match is weak. Some rows have no size entry. The others give once, few or many, or a class for an expanded clone.

J,D,V,size,CDR3,DNA
TRBJ1-2,TRBD1,TRBV28,many,CASSSGTGGLSLNYGYTF,TGTGCCAGCAGTTCGGGGACAGGTGGACTCTCACTTAACTATGGCTACACCTTC
TRBJ1-6,NA,TRBV7-8,NA,CASSLAPAYLGSSPLHF,TGTGCCAGCAGCTTAGCCCCAGCATACTTGGGGAGTTCACCCCTCCACTTT
TRBJ1-1,NA,TRBV7-2,few,CASSPPEGTQEAFF,TGTGCCAGCAGCCCCCCCGAAGGGACTCAAGAAGCTTTCTTT
TRBJ1-6,TRBD1,TRBV6-1,many,CASSYGTGNSNSPLHF,TGTGCCAGCAGTTACGGGACAGGGAATTCAAATTCACCCCTCCACTTT
TRBJ1-3,NA,TRBV4-2,NA,CASSQDTRHGSSNTIYF,TGTGCCAGCAGCCAAGATACGAGACACGGCAGCTCAAACACCATATATTTT
TRBJ2-3,NA,TRBV30,many,CAWSVSTDTQYF,TGTGCCTGGAGTGTTAGCACAGATACGCAGTATTTT
TRBJ1-5,NA,TRBV19,many,CASKRADQPQHF,TGTGCCAGTAAAAGAGCAGATCAGCCCCAGCATTTT
TRBJ1-6,TRBD1,TRBV20-1,many,CSAKIDRDFSPLHF,TGCAGTGCTAAAATCGACAGGGATTTTTCACCCCTCCACTTT
TRBJ1-4,TRBD1,TRBV6-1,few,CATRQGVREKLFF,TGTGCCACCAGACAGGGGGTACGAGAAAAACTGTTTTTT
TRBJ2-5,NA,TRBV3-1,many,CASSSRTSQETQYF,TGTGCCAGCAGCTCCAGGACAAGCCAAGAGACCCAGTACTTC
TRBJ2-1,NA,TRBV7-9,NA,CASSSGSGYNEQFF,TGTGCCAGCAGCTCGGGGAGTGGGTACAATGAGCAGTTCTTC
TRBJ1-5,NA,TRBV4-2,NA,CASSQDVGRPEHF,TGTGCCAGCAGCCAAGATGTTGGTCGCCCAGAGCATTTT
TRBJ2-3,NA,TRBV20-1,few,CSARDPGGSGTDTQYF,TGCAGTGCTAGAGATCCCGGGGGATCGGGGACAGATACGCAGTATTTT